This note documents a single TCR beta chain sequence. Its antigen is as yet unknown. The record originates from a study of siplizumab effects on memory and regulatory T cells. The study's findings and limits: In siplizumab conditions, mappable alloreactive CD4+ clones averaged approximately 70% Treg-derived, against approximately 27% in controls. Researchers could map only a minor fraction of alloreactive clones to unstimulated subsets.

Method: immunoSEQ multiplex PCR; TCRdb's copy keeps in-frame clones and lacks some. The sample records approximately 98,000 clones, 90% to 95% being singletons. This CDR3 is 11 amino acids long. V lost 8 bases and J 7 bases, leaving 11 bases between the germline ends. Germline V lookup: CDR1 MNHNS, CDR2 SASEGT. The sequence was obtained from a human donor in good health. The sample was non-Treg CD4+ T cells sorted from blood. The chain employs TRBV6-1 and TRBJ1-2; perhaps TRBD1 as D (6 bases). CDR3 protein: CASGRGFGYTF. The CDR3 DNA reads as TGTGCCAGCGGCAGGGGCTTTGGCTACACCTTC.